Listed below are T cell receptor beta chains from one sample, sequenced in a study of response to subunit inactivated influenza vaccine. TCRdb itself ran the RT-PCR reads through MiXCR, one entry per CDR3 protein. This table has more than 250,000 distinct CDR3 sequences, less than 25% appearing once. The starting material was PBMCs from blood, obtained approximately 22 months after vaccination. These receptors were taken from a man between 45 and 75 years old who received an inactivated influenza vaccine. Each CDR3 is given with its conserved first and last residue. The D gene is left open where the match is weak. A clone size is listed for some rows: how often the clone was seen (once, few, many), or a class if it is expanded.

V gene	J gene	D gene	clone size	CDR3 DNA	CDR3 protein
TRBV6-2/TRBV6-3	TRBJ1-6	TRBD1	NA	TGTGCCAGCAGGGGACAGGGGATTGCTTCACCCCTCCACTTT	CASRGQGIASPLHF
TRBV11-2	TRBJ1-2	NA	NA	TGTGCCAGCAGCTTAGATCAGAGAGCAGGACTCGGTTATGGCTACACCTTC	CASSLDQRAGLGYGYTF
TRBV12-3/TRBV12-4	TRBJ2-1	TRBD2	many	TGTGCCAGCAGTTTGGCGAGCGGGGGCCTATACAATGAGCAGTTCTTC	CASSLASGGLYNEQFF
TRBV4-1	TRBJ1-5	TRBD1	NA	TGCGCCAGCAGCTCCATGGGACAGTCGACTCAGCCCCAGCATTTT	CASSSMGQSTQPQHF
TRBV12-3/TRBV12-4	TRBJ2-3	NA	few	TGTGCCAGCAGTTTGACAAGGGCCCAGACAGATACGCAGTATTTT	CASSLTRAQTDTQYF
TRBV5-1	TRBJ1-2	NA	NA	TGCGCCAGCAGCCCCACAACAGAAAACTATGGCTACACCTTC	CASSPTTENYGYTF
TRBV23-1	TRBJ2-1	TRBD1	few	TGCGCCAGCAGTGCAATATGGACAGGCCAGAGCTCCTACAATGAGCAGTTCTTC	CASSAIWTGQSSYNEQFF
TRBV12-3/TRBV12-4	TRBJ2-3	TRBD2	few	TGTGCCAGCACCCTAGCGGGGGGAACAGATACGCAGTATTTT	CASTLAGGTDTQYF
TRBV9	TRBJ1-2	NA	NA	TGTGCCAGCAGCGTAGGTGTTGGGGCCAATGGCTACACCTTC	CASSVGVGANGYTF
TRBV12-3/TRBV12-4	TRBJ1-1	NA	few	TGTGCCAGCAGGGCCCCCGGAGGCACTGAAGCTTTCTTT	CASRAPGGTEAFF
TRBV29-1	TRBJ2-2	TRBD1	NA	TGCAGCGTTTATGACAGGGTGGACACCGGGGAGCTGTTTTTT	CSVYDRVDTGELFF
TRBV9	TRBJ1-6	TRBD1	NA	TGTGCCAGCAGCGCCGGACAGGGGAAGAATTCACCCCTCCACTTT	CASSAGQGKNSPLHF
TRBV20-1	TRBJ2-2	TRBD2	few	TGCAGTGCACCAGACGGCAGGATAGCGGGAGGGCCCACCGGGGAGCTGTTTTTT	CSAPDGRIAGGPTGELFF
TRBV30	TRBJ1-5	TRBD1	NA	TGTGCCTGGAGTAGGACAGGGATAAATCAGCCCCAGCATTTT	CAWSRTGINQPQHF
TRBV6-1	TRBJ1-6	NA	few	TGTGCCAGTACAGAGGGGATTGGGTTACCCCTCCACTTT	CASTEGIGLPLHF
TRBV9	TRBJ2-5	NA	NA	TGTGCCAGCAGCGTAAGGGGAGGGGGAGAGACCCAGTACTTC	CASSVRGGGETQYF
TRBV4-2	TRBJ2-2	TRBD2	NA	TGTGCCAGCAGCCAAGGATCAGCGGGAGGGGACACCGGGGAGCTGTTTTTT	CASSQGSAGGDTGELFF
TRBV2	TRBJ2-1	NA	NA	TGTGCCAGCAGTGAAAGGGGGGACCCCTACAATGAGCAGTTCTTC	CASSERGDPYNEQFF
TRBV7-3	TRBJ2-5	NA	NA	TGTGCCAGCAGCCCCGGGAAATCGGAGACCCAGTACTTC	CASSPGKSETQYF
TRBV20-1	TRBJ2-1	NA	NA	TGCAGTGCTAGAGCTACAGTCGGCAATGAGCAGTTCTTC	CSARATVGNEQFF
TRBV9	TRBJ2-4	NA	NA	TGTGCCAGCAGCCGGGGCTTAGCCAAAAACATTCAGTACTTC	CASSRGLAKNIQYF
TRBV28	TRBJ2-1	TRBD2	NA	TGTGCCAGCAGTCATGGACTAGCGCTCAATGAGCAGTTCTTC	CASSHGLALNEQFF
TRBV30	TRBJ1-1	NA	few	TGTGCCTGGAGTGGGGGGTATGCCACTGAAGCTTTCTTT	CAWSGGYATEAFF